These 14 T cell receptor beta chains were all obtained from the same sample, sequenced in a study of PD-1 blockade in classical Hodgkin lymphoma. Generated by immunoSEQ multiplex PCR, the TCRdb table keeps only in-frame clones and is missing some. This sample yields fewer than 110,000 clones, of which approximately 90% are seen a single time; under 7.5% belongs to the top ten. Each of the patients experienced relapse following autologous stem cell transplantation, and their brentuximab vedotin exposure differed. Sequences were derived from peripheral blood mononuclear cells (PBMCs), sampled before the second cycle of nivolumab. These receptors originate from a human donor with classical Hodgkin lymphoma.

This chain links TRBV6-5 with TRBJ1-3, with D possibly matching TRBD1 (5 bases). The CDR3 consists of 14 residues. Trimming shortened V by 2 bases and J by 5 bases, and 10 bases separated the two germline ends. CDR1 is MNHEY, CDR2 SVGAGI, per germline. The CDR3 loop reads CASSYLGRRNTIYF. The CDR3 coding sequence is TGTGCCAGCAGTTACCTGGGACGGCGAAACACCATATATTTT.

The rearrangement links TRBV28 to TRBJ1-2, with D hard to call. Trimming pared 2 bases from V and 2 bases from J, leaving 12 bases between. CDR3 size: 15 residues. Germline V gene lookup returns CDR1 MDHEN and CDR2 SYDVKM. CDR3 bases: TGTGCCAGCAGTTTAGAGGGAGGTAACAACTATGGCTACACCTTC. It specifies CASSLEGGNNYGYTF.

The rearrangement uses TRBV4-2 and TRBJ1-2, with no clear D. Germline CDR1 reads LGHNA; CDR2 reads YNFKEQ. The CDR3 length is 15 residues. V lost 6 bases and J 5 bases, leaving 19 bases between the germline ends. The CDR3 DNA sequence: TGTGCCAGCAGTCAATGGGAGGGAGAGGGTTATGGCTACACCTTC. Its translation: CASSQWEGEGYGYTF.

This chain connects TRBV10-1 to TRBJ1-5, with D hard to call. The CDR3 has 12 amino acids. The ends were cut back, 8 bases at V and 4 bases at J, with 9 bases in the middle. Germline lookup yields CDR1 WNHNN and CDR2 SYGVQD (reference sequence). This CDR3 is CASGMGNQPQHF. The CDR3, as DNA: TGCGCCAGCGGAATGGGGAATCAGCCCCAGCATTTT.

This chain connects TRBV10-3 to TRBJ2-1; 12 bases map to TRBD2. Trimming removed 6 bases from V and 8 bases from J; junction bases left unmatched: 5. Germline loops: CDR1 ENHRY, CDR2 SYGVKD. The CDR3 length is 14 residues. CDR3 sequence: CAISLAGGPDEQFF. DNA of the CDR3: TGTGCCATCAGCCTAGCGGGGGGGCCCGATGAGCAGTTCTTC.

The J gene is TRBJ2-7, the V gene TRBV18, with D maybe TRBD1 (5 bases). The V gene lost 4 bases and the J gene lost 1 base, with 8 bases spanning the gap. CDR3 size: 13 residues. From germline, CDR1 is KGHSH and CDR2 LQKENI. The chain's CDR3 is CASSLRVSYEQYF. The CDR3 DNA sequence: TGTGCCAGCTCACTCAGGGTTTCCTACGAGCAGTACTTC.

This clone came up a few times. V is TRBV4-2 and J is TRBJ1-6, with 7 bases identical to TRBD1. The CDR3 contains 18 residues. V was clipped by 0 bases and J by 0 bases; unmatched bases: 5. Germline CDR1 is LGHNA and CDR2 is YNFKEQ. DNA of the CDR3: TGTGCCAGCAGCCAAGACCCCCACAGGGGCTCCTATAATTCACCCCTCCACTTT. Protein: CASSQDPHRGSYNSPLHF.

This clone was recorded once. The chain carries TRBV4-2 and TRBJ2-3; tentative D call: TRBD1 (5 bases). Trimming stripped 0 bases from V and 4 bases from J, with 5 bases between. Germline values: CDR1 LGHNA, CDR2 YNFKEQ. The CDR3 is made up of 13 amino acids. CDR3 nucleotide sequence: TGTGCCAGCAGCCAAGAAGGGGCAGATACGCAGTATTTT. The encoded protein is CASSQEGADTQYF.

The chain is built from TRBV12-5 and TRBJ2-5, with 8 positions matching TRBD1. Germline V gives CDR1 LGHNT, CDR2 FRNRAP. The CDR3 extends over 15 amino acids. With V trimmed by 0 bases and J by 4 bases, 4 bases remained unmatched. The DNA of the CDR3 is TGTGCTAGTGGTTTGGTACAAACAGGGGGAGAGACCCAGTACTTC. Protein product: CASGLVQTGGETQYF.

This chain joins TRBV7-2 and TRBJ2-7, with 8 bases matching TRBD1. The V gene end was trimmed by 5 bases and the J gene end by 5 bases; junction bases not matched to a gene: 11. CDR3 length: 15 amino acids. Per germline, CDR1 SGHTA and CDR2 FQGNSA. In DNA, the CDR3 is TGTGCCAGCAGCGTGCAGGGGCAGGGGGCGGACGAGCAGTACTTC. Residues: CASSVQGQGADEQYF.

The chain combines TRBV7-2 with TRBJ2-7; no reliable D call. From germline, CDR1 is SGHTA and CDR2 FQGNSA. V lost 4 bases to trimming and J lost 0 bases, with 4 bases between them. The CDR3 is 12 amino acids. CDR3 region: CASSSSSYEQYF. CDR3 DNA sequence: TGTGCCAGCAGCTCGAGCTCCTACGAGCAGTACTTC.

The rearrangement links TRBV15 to TRBJ2-3; D is unclear. This CDR3 region has 13 residues. CDR1 is LNHNV, CDR2 YYDKDF, per germline (reference sequence). V gave up 8 bases and J gave up 6 bases, with 15 bases separating them. The CDR3 here is CATPAPRPDTQYF. The CDR3 DNA reads TGTGCCACCCCGGCTCCAAGACCGGATACGCAGTATTTT.

The chain employs TRBV19 and TRBJ2-1; 9 nucleotides match TRBD1. J lost 7 bases, V lost 3 bases, and 7 bases had no gene match. The CDR3 is 15 amino acids. Germline assignment: CDR1 LNHDA and CDR2 SQIVND (reference sequence). In DNA form, the CDR3 reads TGTGCCAGTAGTATCTGGGGACAGGGCATAAATGAGCAGTTCTTC. Its translation: CASSIWGQGINEQFF.

By proportion, this clone is medium-sized (0.01 to 0.1%). The chain uses TRBV5-1 and TRBJ2-6; TRBD1 might be the D (6 bases). Germline CDR1 reads SGHRS; CDR2 reads YFSETQ. V dropped 3 bases and J dropped 0 bases, with 10 bases sitting between them. The CDR3 length is 16 residues. The chain's CDR3 is CASSWDTRSGANVLTF. The DNA of the CDR3 is TGCGCCAGCAGCTGGGACACCCGCTCTGGGGCCAACGTCCTGACTTTC.